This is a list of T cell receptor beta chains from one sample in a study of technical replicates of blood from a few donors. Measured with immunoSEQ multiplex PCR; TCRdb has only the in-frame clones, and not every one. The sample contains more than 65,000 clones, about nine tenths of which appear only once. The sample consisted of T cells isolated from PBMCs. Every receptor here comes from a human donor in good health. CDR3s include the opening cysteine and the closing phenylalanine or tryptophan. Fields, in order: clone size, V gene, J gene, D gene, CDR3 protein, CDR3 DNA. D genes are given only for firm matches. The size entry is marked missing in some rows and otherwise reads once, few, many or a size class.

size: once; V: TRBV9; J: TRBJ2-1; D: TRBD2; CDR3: CASSVVPGLANEQFF; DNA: TGTGCCAGCAGCGTAGTTCCGGGACTAGCCAATGAGCAGTTCTTC
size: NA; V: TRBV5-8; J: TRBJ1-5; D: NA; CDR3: CASSNSLGQHLNQPQHF; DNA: TGTGCCAGCAGCAATTCCCTGGGCCAGCACCTCAATCAGCCCCAGCATTTT
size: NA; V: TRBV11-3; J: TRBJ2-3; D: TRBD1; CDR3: CASSLRDREGDTQYF; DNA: TGTGCCAGCAGCTTAAGGGACAGGGAGGGAGATACGCAGTATTTT
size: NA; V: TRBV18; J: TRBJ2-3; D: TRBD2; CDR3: CASSPTSGMVADTQYF; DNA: TGTGCCAGCTCGCCGACTAGCGGGATGGTCGCAGATACGCAGTATTTT
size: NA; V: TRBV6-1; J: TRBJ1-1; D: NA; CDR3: CASSEVPEGETEAFF; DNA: TGTGCCAGCAGTGAAGTTCCAGAGGGGGAAACTGAAGCTTTCTTT
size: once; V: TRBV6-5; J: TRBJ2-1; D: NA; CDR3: CASKQGLVNEQFF; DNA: TGTGCCAGCAAGCAGGGGTTGGTCAATGAGCAGTTCTTC
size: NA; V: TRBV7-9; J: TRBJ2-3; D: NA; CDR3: CASSLQASGTSTDTQYF; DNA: TGTGCCAGCAGCTTACAAGCCAGCGGGACAAGCACAGATACGCAGTATTTT
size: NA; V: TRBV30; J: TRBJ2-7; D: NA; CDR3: CAWALWPSYEQYF; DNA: TGTGCCTGGGCCCTTTGGCCTTCCTACGAGCAGTACTTC
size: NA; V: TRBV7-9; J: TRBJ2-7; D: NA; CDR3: CASRKQGQVEF; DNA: TGTGCCAGCAGAAAACAGGGTCAAGTGGAATTC
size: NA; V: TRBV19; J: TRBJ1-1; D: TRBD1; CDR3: CASSPGGRVNTEAFF; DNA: TGTGCCAGTAGTCCAGGGGGACGGGTTAACACTGAAGCTTTCTTT
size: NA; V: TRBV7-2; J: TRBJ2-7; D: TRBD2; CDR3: CASSTGLAEDYEQYF; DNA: TGTGCCAGCAGCACAGGACTAGCGGAGGACTACGAGCAGTACTTC
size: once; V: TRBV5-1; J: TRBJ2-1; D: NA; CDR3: CASSPSLNYNEQFF; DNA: TGCGCCAGCAGTCCATCACTAAACTACAATGAGCAGTTCTTC
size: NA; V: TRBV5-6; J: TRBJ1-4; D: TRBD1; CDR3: CASSRGTGDREKLFF; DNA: TGTGCCAGCAGCCGCGGGACAGGGGATAGAGAAAAACTGTTTTTT